This TCR beta chain appears in the sequencing data of a study of human T cells and chemical hapten exposure. Study at large: Cases of alopecia areata, totalis or universalis occurred in a predominantly female patient group.

General observations from the study: Compared with pre-sensitization or healthy control sets, expanded TCRs clustered more.

This clonotype was detected many times. The antigen is undetermined. Individual cDNA molecules had unique molecular identifiers attached to them by the library. TCRdb itself ran the RACE reads through MiXCR, one entry per CDR3 protein. The sample holds about 68,000 distinct CDR3 sequences, roughly 9.8% seen once. Time point described: pre-sensitization, week 0. The treatment denotes: therapeutic diphenylcyclopropenone sensitization with weekly scalp DPC. Donation of samples came from alopecia patients who were 18 to 70 years old and suitable for DPC. The ends lost 6 bases at V and 12 bases at J; junction bases unmatched: 11. This CDR3 has 14 amino acids.

This sequence joins TRBV12-3 or TRBV12-4 and TRBJ2-1; 10 nucleotides match TRBD2. The source is a woman aged 45-60 years with alopecia areata. Some clones in this sample may be carry-over from other donors' samples. The sequencing used whole blood, collected in connection with sensitization to the hapten diphenylcyclopropenone (DPC). The chain's CDR3 is CASRGAGGPGWQFF. CDR3 sequence (DNA): TGTGCCAGCAGGGGAGCGGGGGGGCCTGGGTGGCAGTTCTTC.